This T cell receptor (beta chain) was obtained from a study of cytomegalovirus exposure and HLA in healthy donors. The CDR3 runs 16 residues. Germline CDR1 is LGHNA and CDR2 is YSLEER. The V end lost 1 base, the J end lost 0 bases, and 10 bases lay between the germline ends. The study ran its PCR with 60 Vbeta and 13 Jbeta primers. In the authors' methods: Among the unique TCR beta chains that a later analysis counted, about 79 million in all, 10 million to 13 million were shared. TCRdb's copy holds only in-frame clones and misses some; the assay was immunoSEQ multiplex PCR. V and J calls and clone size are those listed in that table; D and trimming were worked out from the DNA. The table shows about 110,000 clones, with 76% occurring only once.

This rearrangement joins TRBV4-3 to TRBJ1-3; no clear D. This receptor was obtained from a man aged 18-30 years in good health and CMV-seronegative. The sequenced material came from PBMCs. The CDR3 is CASSQAVPGSGNTIYF. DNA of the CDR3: TGCGCCAGCAGCCAAGCGGTTCCAGGCTCTGGAAACACCATATATTTT.